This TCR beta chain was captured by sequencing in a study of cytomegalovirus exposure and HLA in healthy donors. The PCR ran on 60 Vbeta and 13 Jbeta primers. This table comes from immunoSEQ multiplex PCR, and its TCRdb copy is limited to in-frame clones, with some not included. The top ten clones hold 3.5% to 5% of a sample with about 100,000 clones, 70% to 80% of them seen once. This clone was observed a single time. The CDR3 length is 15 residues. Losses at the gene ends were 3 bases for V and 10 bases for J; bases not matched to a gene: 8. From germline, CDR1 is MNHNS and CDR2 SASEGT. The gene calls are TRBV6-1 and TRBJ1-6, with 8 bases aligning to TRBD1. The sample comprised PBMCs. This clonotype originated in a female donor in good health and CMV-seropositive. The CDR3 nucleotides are TGTGCCAGCAGTGAGGGGACAGGAGTTAGCTCACCCCTCCACTTT. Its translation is CASSEGTGVSSPLHF.